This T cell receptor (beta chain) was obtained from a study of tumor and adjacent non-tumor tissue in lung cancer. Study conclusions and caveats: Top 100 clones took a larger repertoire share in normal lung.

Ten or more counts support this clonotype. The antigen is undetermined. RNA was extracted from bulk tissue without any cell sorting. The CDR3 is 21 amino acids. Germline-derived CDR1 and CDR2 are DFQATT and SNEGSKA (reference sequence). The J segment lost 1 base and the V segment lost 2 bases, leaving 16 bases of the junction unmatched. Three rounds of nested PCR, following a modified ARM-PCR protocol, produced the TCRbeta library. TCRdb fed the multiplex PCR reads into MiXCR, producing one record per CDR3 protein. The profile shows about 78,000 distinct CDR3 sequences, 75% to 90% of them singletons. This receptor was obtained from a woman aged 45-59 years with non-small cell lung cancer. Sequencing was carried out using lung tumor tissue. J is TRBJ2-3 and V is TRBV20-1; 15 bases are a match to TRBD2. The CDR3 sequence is CSARQPWSGTSGRWGTDTQYF. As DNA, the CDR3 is TGCAGTGCTAGACAACCCTGGTCCGGGACTAGCGGGAGGTGGGGCACAGATACGCAGTATTTT.